The clone carrying this T cell receptor beta chain was detected a few times. The CDR3 totals 14 residues. Germline CDR1 is SEHNR and CDR2 is FQNEAQ (reference sequence). With V trimmed by 6 bases and J by 3 bases, 7 bases remained unmatched. The second PCR ran 7 to 11 cycles with a sample-barcoded 5' primer and J-beta primers. TCRdb reanalysed the 5' RACE reads using MiXCR and keeps one entry per CDR3 protein. The sample gives about 1,600,000 distinct CDR3 sequences, around 42% of which show up once; 7.9% is in the top ten. This sample stems from a study of blood T cells in healthy people across ages.

V and J are TRBV7-9 and TRBJ2-7; 8 nucleotides agree with TRBD2. The sequenced sample consisted of blood. The TCR sequence derives from a woman in her late teens or twenties in good health. The CDR3 protein is CASRTTGTSYEQYF. In DNA, the CDR3 is TGTGCCAGCAGAACGACCGGGACTAGCTACGAGCAGTACTTC.